This T cell receptor (beta chain) stems from a study of T-cell reconstitution after alpha-beta-depleted transplantation in children. A library of TCRbeta sequences, prepared with unique molecular identifiers, was generated. TCRdb analysed the PCR reads with MiXCR anew, one entry per CDR3 protein. The profile shows around 400,000 distinct CDR3 sequences, approximately 10% of them singletons. The CDR3 is 16 residues long. Germline V gives CDR1 SQVTM, CDR2 ANQGSEA. Trimming at V came to 4 bases and at J to 0 bases, leaving 4 bases not matched to a gene. This TCR was recovered from a human donor who donated a stem cell graft to a child with acute myeloid leukemia. The sequencing used PBMCs from the stem cell graft donor, collected from the stem cell graft. J is TRBJ2-2 and V is TRBV29-1; TRBD2 agrees at 11 bases. The CDR3 coding sequence is TGCAGCGTTGTTTTAGCGGGAGGGCCGAACACCGGGGAGCTGTTTTTT. Protein product: CSVVLAGGPNTGELFF.